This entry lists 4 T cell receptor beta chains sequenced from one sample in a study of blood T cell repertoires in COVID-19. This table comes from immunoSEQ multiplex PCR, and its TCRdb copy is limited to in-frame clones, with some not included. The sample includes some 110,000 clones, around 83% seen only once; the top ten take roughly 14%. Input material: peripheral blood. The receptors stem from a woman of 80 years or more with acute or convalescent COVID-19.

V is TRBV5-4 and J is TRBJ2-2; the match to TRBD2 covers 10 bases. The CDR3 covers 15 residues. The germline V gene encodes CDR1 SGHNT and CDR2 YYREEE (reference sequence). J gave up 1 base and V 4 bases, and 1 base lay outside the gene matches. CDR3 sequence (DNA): TGTGCCAGCAGCCGGACTAGCGGGAACACCGGGGAGCTGTTTTTT. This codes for CASSRTSGNTGELFF.

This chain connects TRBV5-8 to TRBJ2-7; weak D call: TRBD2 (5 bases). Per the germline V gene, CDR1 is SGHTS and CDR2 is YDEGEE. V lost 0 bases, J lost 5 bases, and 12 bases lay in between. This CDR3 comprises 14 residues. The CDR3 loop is CASSLAWEIHEQYV. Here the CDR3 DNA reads TGTGCCAGCAGCTTGGCTTGGGAGATCCACGAGCAGTACGTC.

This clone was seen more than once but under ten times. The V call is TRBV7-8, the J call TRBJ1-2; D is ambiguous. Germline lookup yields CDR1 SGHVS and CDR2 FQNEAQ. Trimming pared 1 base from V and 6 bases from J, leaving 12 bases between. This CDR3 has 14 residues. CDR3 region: CASSLELISDGYTF. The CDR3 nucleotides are TGTGCCAGCAGCTTAGAACTGATTTCCGATGGCTACACCTTC.

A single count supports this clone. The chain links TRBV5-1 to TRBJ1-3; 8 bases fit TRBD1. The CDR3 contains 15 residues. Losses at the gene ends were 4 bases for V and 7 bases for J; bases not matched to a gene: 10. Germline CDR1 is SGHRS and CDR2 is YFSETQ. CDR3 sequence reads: CASSPAGQVPNTIYF. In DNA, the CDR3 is TGCGCCAGCAGCCCAGCGGGACAGGTCCCGAACACCATATATTTT.